Listed below are T cell receptor beta chains from one sample, sequenced in a study of CD8 T cells in ankylosing spondylitis. One entry per CDR3 protein results from TCRdb running MiXCR on the 5' RACE reads. The table records around 250,000 distinct CDR3 sequences, approximately 20% of them present only once. Sequenced input: blood, either unsorted or a sorted T cell fraction (not recorded which). The origin of the receptors is a male donor with ankylosing spondylitis or in good health (not recorded which). Both conserved end residues are part of each CDR3. Each record gives: D gene, clone size, J gene, V gene, CDR3 protein, CDR3 DNA. A D gene is named only where the DNA matches it firmly. Clone size is stated in some rows and not others, as once, few, many or a class when expanded.

.	.	TRBJ1-1	TRBV9	CASSGRDTEAFF	TGTGCCAGCAGCGGCAGGGACACTGAAGCTTTCTTT
TRBD1	few	TRBJ1-2	TRBV4-3	CASSQEAGGPSGGYTF	TGCGCCAGCAGCCAAGAGGCAGGGGGCCCCTCTGGGGGCTACACCTTC
TRBD1	.	TRBJ2-1	TRBV29-1	CSVGTGTGGRNEQFF	TGCAGCGTAGGGACCGGGACAGGGGGCCGCAATGAGCAGTTCTTC
TRBD2	.	TRBJ2-1	TRBV29-1	CSVEEGLAGGDEQFF	TGCAGCGTTGAAGAGGGGCTAGCGGGAGGAGATGAGCAGTTCTTC
TRBD2	.	TRBJ2-7	TRBV6-5	CASSYSTGGEQYF	TGTGCCAGCAGTTACTCGACGGGGGGCGAGCAGTACTTC
.	.	TRBJ2-5	TRBV4-1	CASSQDELRGAQETQYF	TGCGCCAGCAGCCAAGACGAGTTGAGGGGGGCCCAAGAGACCCAGTACTTC
TRBD1	few	TRBJ2-7	TRBV5-1	CASSLTSTGNYEQYF	TGCGCCAGCAGCTTGACCTCGACAGGGAACTACGAGCAGTACTTC
.	.	TRBJ2-5	TRBV27	CASSLQGRGETQYF	TGTGCTAGCAGTTTACAAGGAAGGGGTGAGACCCAGTACTTC
.	.	TRBJ2-7	TRBV12-3/TRBV12-4	CASSLEGGLLEQYF	TGTGCCAGCAGTTTAGAGGGGGGGCTCCTTGAGCAGTACTTC
.	.	TRBJ2-7	TRBV27	CASSFGGTPYEQYF	TGTGCCAGCAGTTTCGGTGGGACCCCCTACGAGCAGTACTTC
TRBD2	many	TRBJ2-7	TRBV25-1	CASSDAGAREQYF	TGTGCCAGCAGTGACGCGGGAGCAAGGGAGCAGTACTTC
.	few	TRBJ2-7	TRBV20-1	CSARDRAVYEQYF	TGCAGTGCTAGAGATCGGGCAGTATACGAGCAGTACTTC
TRBD2	many	TRBJ2-7	TRBV7-9	CASRGLAGDIDEQYF	TGTGCCAGCAGGGGACTAGCGGGAGACATCGACGAGCAGTACTTC
.	few	TRBJ2-2	TRBV5-6	CASSNQGYTGELFF	TGTGCCAGCAGCAACCAGGGATACACCGGGGAGCTGTTTTTT
.	.	TRBJ2-2	TRBV2	CASSGGALNTGELFF	TGTGCCAGCAGTGGCGGGGCACTTAACACCGGGGAGCTGTTTTTT
.	.	TRBJ2-7	TRBV7-8	CASSPGRDLYEQYF	TGTGCCAGCAGCCCCGGACGAGACCTATACGAGCAGTACTTC
TRBD1	few	TRBJ2-1	TRBV7-2	CASSFPGQGYNEQFF	TGTGCCAGCAGCTTCCCGGGACAGGGTTACAATGAGCAGTTCTTC
.	few	TRBJ2-1	TRBV20-1	CSARDLGGNSYNEQFF	TGCAGTGCTAGAGATTTGGGCGGGAATAGCTACAATGAGCAGTTCTTC
TRBD1	many	TRBJ2-2	TRBV12-3/TRBV12-4	CASSLRDRANTGELFF	TGTGCCAGCAGTCTCCGGGACAGGGCGAACACCGGGGAGCTGTTTTTT
TRBD2	.	TRBJ2-5	TRBV12-3/TRBV12-4	CASSFGLAAGKGGETQYF	TGTGCCAGCAGTTTTGGACTAGCGGCCGGAAAGGGAGGAGAGACCCAGTACTTC
.	few	TRBJ1-5	TRBV20-1	CSARAGNQPQHF	TGCAGTGCTAGAGCCGGGAATCAGCCCCAGCATTTT
.	many	TRBJ1-5	TRBV12-3/TRBV12-4	CASSLYEVSNQPQHF	TGTGCCAGCAGTTTATATGAAGTTAGCAATCAGCCCCAGCATTTT
.	.	TRBJ2-5	TRBV4-1	CASSQPYEETQYF	TGCGCCAGCAGCCAGCCCTACGAGGAGACCCAGTACTTC
.	.	TRBJ2-1	TRBV20-1	CSARIRGLLYEQFF	TGCAGTGCTAGAATCCGGGGGCTACTCTATGAGCAGTTCTTC
.	.	TRBJ2-2	TRBV29-1	CSARQGGTGELFF	TGCAGCGCCAGGCAGGGCGGAACCGGGGAGCTGTTTTTT
TRBD1	.	TRBJ1-2	TRBV27	CATTSGTGPNYGYTF	TGTGCCACTACCTCCGGGACAGGGCCTAACTATGGCTACACCTTC
.	few	TRBJ2-6	TRBV27	CASSLSWDGSSGANVLTF	TGTGCCAGCAGTTTATCCTGGGACGGTAGCTCTGGGGCCAACGTCCTGACTTTC
.	many	TRBJ2-1	TRBV18	CASSPPASVSYNEQFF	TGTGCCAGCTCACCCCCAGCGTCTGTCTCCTACAATGAGCAGTTCTTC